This is a list of T cell receptor beta chains from one sample in a study of response to subunit inactivated influenza vaccine. MiXCR was run by TCRdb on the RT-PCR reads, yielding one entry per CDR3 protein. The profile covers some 640,000 distinct CDR3 sequences, with approximately 15% appearing a single time and 5.5% to 7% taken by the ten largest. The sequencing here drew on PBMCs from blood, taken 14 to 15 days before vaccination. These receptors were obtained from a man aged 45-65 years who received an inactivated influenza vaccine. Each CDR3 is given with its conserved first and last residue. D genes are given only for firm matches. A row's size may be missing; if present it is once, few, many or a size class.

d_call j_call clone_size v_call cdr3_nt cdr3_aa
TRBD1 TRBJ2-4 few TRBV27 TGTGCCAGCAGTGCCGGGACAGCCATGGGGAACATTCAGTACTTC CASSAGTAMGNIQYF
TRBD2 TRBJ2-2 few TRBV20-1 TGCAGTGCTAGAGCGGCGGGAGGGAAGGACACCGGGGAGCTGTTTTTT CSARAAGGKDTGELFF
NA TRBJ2-7 few TRBV6-2/TRBV6-3 TGTGCCAGCAGTTACTCCGGGACCAGACACAATCCTACGCTGAACTTC CASSYSGTRHNPTLNF
TRBD1 TRBJ1-5 NA TRBV2 TGTGCCAGCGGGGCGGACAGGGGTGGTAATCAGCCCCAGCATTTT CASGADRGGNQPQHF
TRBD1 TRBJ1-1 NA TRBV5-1 TGCGCCAGCAGCTTGGGAACAGGGGGCAAAGCTTTCTTT CASSLGTGGKAFF
NA TRBJ1-4 NA TRBV29-1 TGCAGCGTCAGGACCGGGAATGAAAAACTGTTTTTT CSVRTGNEKLFF
NA TRBJ2-1 few TRBV14 TGTGCCAGCAGCCAAGTATCGGGGGCACCTTATGGTGAGCAGTTCTTC CASSQVSGAPYGEQFF
NA TRBJ2-5 few TRBV5-5 TGTGCCAGCAGCACCCCCTTGAGACAGCGAGAGACCCAGTACTTC CASSTPLRQRETQYF
NA TRBJ1-2 NA TRBV3-1 TGTGCCAGCAGCCAAGAAGGGTCGGTACGCACCTTC CASSQEGSVRTF
NA TRBJ2-1 NA TRBV11-3 TGTGCCAGCAGCCCCCCCGGGGTCGGTGAGCAGTTCTTC CASSPPGVGEQFF
NA TRBJ1-5 few TRBV3-1 TGTGCCAGCAGCCCCTTACGGGGCCCCAATCAGCCCCAGCATTTT CASSPLRGPNQPQHF
NA TRBJ2-3 NA TRBV29-1 TGCAGCGTTGAACGGGACAGCACAGATACGCAGTATTTT CSVERDSTDTQYF
NA TRBJ2-7 few TRBV29-1 TGCAGCGTTGAAACAGGCCGACGGTACGAGCAGTACTTC CSVETGRRYEQYF
NA TRBJ2-5 few TRBV19 TGTGCCAGTAGTACCGGGACGGACCAAGAGACCCAGTACTTC CASSTGTDQETQYF
TRBD1 TRBJ2-3 few TRBV6-2/TRBV6-3 TGTGCCAGCAACGCGGATTTCGTGACAGGGGACCTGTATTTT CASNADFVTGDLYF